A single sample is the source of the 12 T cell receptor beta chains below, sequenced in a study of molecular identifiers for immune sequencing clone quantification (dated 2018 in TCRdb). Library preparation was by PCR. The sample was run on a NextSeq 500. TCRdb redid the processing of the public reads, applying fastp at Q25 and MiXCR, and retained in-frame beta chains. Rows with a matching CDR3 protein are joined into one entry that keeps the most common DNA and genes. In this sample the table shows 97,000 or so distinct CDR3 sequences, around 24% of which occur a single time. Around 0.92% of the sample comes from the top ten. Source material: naive CD8+ T cells from blood, with Jurkat cell RNA spiked in. The sample's cell subset or site label is to be understood as: FACS-sorted CD8+CD4-CCR7+CD45RA+ naive T cells. These receptors were obtained from a human donor in good health. Some libraries in this study had Jurkat cell RNA spiked in.

There are many counts of this clonotype. The chain is built from TRBV11-2 and TRBJ2-1; D call uncertain. Trimming took off 0 bases at V and 5 bases at J, with 5 bases between the two ends. The CDR3 spans 13 residues. Germline-derived CDR1 and CDR2 are SGHAT and FQNNGV. CDR3 DNA: TGTGCCAGCAGCTTAGAGGGCAACAATGAGCAGTTCTTC. Amino acid sequence: CASSLEGNNEQFF.

Ten or more counts support this clonotype. This rearrangement joins TRBV4-3 to TRBJ2-3; TRBD2 is a possible D gene (6 bases). Trimming took 4 bases from V and 6 from J, leaving 17 bases between them. Germline assignment: CDR1 LGHNA and CDR2 YSLEER. This CDR3 region has 15 residues. Here the CDR3 DNA reads TGCGCCAGCAGCCGGGAGGACGGGAGCAGGGATACGCAGTATTTT. Translated, it gives CASSREDGSRDTQYF.

To note about this clonotype: A much larger clone is a single base away; this may be a read error. The chain carries TRBV27 and TRBJ1-1; no reliable D call. The V gene's germline CDR1 is MNHEY and CDR2 SMNVEV (reference sequence). This CDR3 spans 14 amino acids. DNA for the CDR3: TGTGCCAGCAGTTCTGGGGTCGGTATGACTGCAGCTTTCTTT. It is translated as CASSSGVGMTAAFF.

As for this clonotype: A much larger clone differs by one base, so this may be a read error. The chain combines TRBV6-6 with TRBJ2-7, with a weak D call TRBD1 (5 bases). The CDR3 contains 16 residues. From germline, CDR1 is MNHNY and CDR2 SVGAGI (reference sequence). The CDR3 here is CASSYLAQGRSYEKYF. CDR3 coding DNA: TGTGCCAGCAGTTATTTGGCTCAGGGTCGCTCCTACGAGAAGTACTTC.

This clonotype was detected a few times. This may stem from a read error, because a much larger clone lies one nucleotide away. CDR3 residues: CASSLENQPQHF. The CDR3 DNA reads as TGTGCCAGCAGCTTAGAGAATCAGCCCCAGCATTTT. This chain connects TRBV7-9 to TRBJ1-5; D uncertain. CDR3 length: 12 amino acids. Germline assignment: CDR1 SEHNR and CDR2 FQNEAQ (reference sequence). The V and J ends lost 1 base and 4 bases respectively, with 2 bases between them.

About this clonotype: A much larger clone differs by one base, so this may be a read error. CDR3 coding DNA: TGTGCCAGCAGCTTAGCGCGGGGAAATTCACCCCCCCACTTT. This translates into CASSLARGNSPPHF. The gene calls are TRBV7-9 and TRBJ1-6, with D unclear. Germline lookup yields CDR1 SEHNR and CDR2 FQNEAQ (reference sequence). The CDR3 contains 14 residues.

This clonotype was found a few times. The CDR3 region has the DNA TGTGCCAGTAGTATGTCGGGCGCTGGGGCCAACGTCCTGACTTTC. Amino acid sequence: CASSMSGAGANVLTF. The rearrangement uses TRBV19 and TRBJ2-6; D ambiguous. The CDR3 totals 15 residues. CDR1 and CDR2 from the germline V gene are LNHDA and SQIVND (reference sequence). Trimming shortened V by 3 bases and J by 2 bases, and 8 bases separated the two germline ends.

In its sample, this clonotype was seen a few times. The chain carries TRBV6-2 or TRBV6-3 and TRBJ2-1; 14 bases match TRBD2. Germline CDR1 MNHEY, CDR2 SVGEGT. The CDR3 covers 16 residues. V lost 2 bases and J lost 6; bases outside the gene matches: 3. The CDR3 is CASSYPTSGGANEQFF. CDR3 nucleotides: TGTGCCAGCAGTTACCCGACTAGCGGGGGGGCCAATGAGCAGTTCTTC.

Ten or more counts support this clonotype. The rearrangement uses TRBV6-6 and TRBJ2-1; tentative D call: TRBD2 (5 bases). The CDR3 covers 18 residues. Trimming pared 2 bases from V and 4 bases from J, leaving 21 bases between. CDR1 MNHNY and CDR2 SVGAGI come from the germline V gene (reference sequence). For the CDR3, the DNA is TGTGCCAGCAGTTACCTCCCCAGACTGGAGTCGGGGTACAATGAGCAGTTCTTC. It is translated as CASSYLPRLESGYNEQFF.

This clonotype was counted many times. This sequence joins TRBV6-6 and TRBJ2-3, with D possibly being TRBD1 (6 bases). The germline CDR1 and CDR2 sequences are MNHNY and SVGAGI (reference sequence). This CDR3 is built from 15 residues. Trimming removed 5 bases from V and 4 bases from J, with 16 bases in between. DNA of the CDR3: TGTGCCAGCAGTCAGCGCCGGCCAGGGGCAGATACGCAGTATTTT. Translation: CASSQRRPGADTQYF.

In the case of this clonotype: This may arise from a read error, as a much more abundant clone is one base away. This sequence joins TRBV6-6 and TRBJ2-3; TRBD1 agrees at 9 bases. This CDR3 comprises 15 residues. Germline assignment: CDR1 MNHNY and CDR2 SVGAGI (reference sequence). J gave up 8 bases and V 7 bases, and 13 bases lay outside the gene matches. CDR3 coding DNA: TGTGCCAGCACCGCCGGGACAGGGACGGCAGGTACGCAGTATTTT. This codes for CASTAGTGTAGTQYF.

This clonotype was counted many times. Written as DNA, the CDR3 is TGTGCCAGCAGCTTATACGGGCTAGCGGGAACAGATACGCAGTATTTT. Protein: CASSLYGLAGTDTQYF. This chain connects TRBV11-2 to TRBJ2-3; TRBD2 matches 9 bases. The CDR3 is made up of 16 amino acids. The germline gives CDR1 SGHAT, CDR2 FQNNGV. V shed 2 bases, J shed 3 bases, and the junction held 6 bases outside the gene matches. Based on the CDR3 plus reference TRBV11-2 and TRBJ2-3, the full variable domain is EAGVAQSPRYKIIEKRQSVAFWCNPISGHATLYWYQQILGQGPKLLIQFQNNGVVDDSQLPKDRFSAERLKGVDSTLKIQPAKLEDSAVYLCASSLYGLAGTDTQYFGPGTRLTVL.